This T cell receptor (beta chain) was sequenced in a study of shared clonotypes between healthy human individuals. Study in general: Each donor contributed plates that comprised three CD4 naive, three CD4 memory, two CD8 naive and one CD8 memory.

Overall study findings and caveats: It was the few donors that limited the genetic and exposure-history diversity represented.

Subsets obtained from CD4+ cells comprised CD45RA+ naive and CD45RA-negative memory cells. For this clone: The antigen is not known.

The authors ran the assay at deep level. Sequencing was performed with immunoSEQ multiplex PCR; in TCRdb, only in-frame clones are kept and a portion is missing. The data contain under 2.5 million clones, around 90% of them singletons. Germline-derived CDR1 and CDR2 are MNHEY and SVGAGI. This CDR3 region has 14 residues. V gave up 2 bases and J gave up 7 bases, with 12 bases separating them. This chain connects TRBV6-5 to TRBJ2-1; D not certain. The sequence was obtained from a man in his late teens or twenties in good health. Some clones in this sample may be carry-over from other donors' samples. The sequencing sample was made of naive CD4+ T cells from PBMCs. The sample's subset: CD45RA+ positively selected. CDR3 sequence: CASSYGYITNEQFF. DNA for the CDR3: TGTGCCAGCAGTTACGGGTACATCACAAATGAGCAGTTCTTC.